The 3 T cell receptor beta chains in this list originate from one sample, sequenced in a study of cytomegalovirus exposure and HLA in healthy donors. Vbeta (60) and Jbeta (13) primers were used in the PCR. Profiled with immunoSEQ multiplex PCR; TCRdb holds only in-frame clones, not every one. The sample contains approximately 59,000 clones, 68% of which appear only once. The sequencing sample was made of PBMCs. Receptors originate from a man aged 40-49 years in good health and CMV-seropositive.

The rearrangement links TRBV19 to TRBJ1-4, with D possibly matching TRBD1 (6 bases). The germline CDR1 and CDR2 sequences are LNHDA and SQIVND (reference sequence). V was trimmed by 6 bases and J by 3 bases, leaving 14 bases between them. The CDR3 extends over 15 amino acids. The CDR3 region is CASSKQGRSNEKLFF. The CDR3 nucleotides are TGTGCCAGTAGCAAACAGGGTCGGTCTAATGAAAAACTGTTTTTT.

In DNA form, the CDR3 reads TGTGCCAGCAGCTTAATGAGCGGGGGGGCGGGCGAGCAGTACTTC. Translated, it gives CASSLMSGGAGEQYF. V is TRBV7-2 and J is TRBJ2-7; TRBD2 agrees at 10 bases. V dropped 2 bases and J dropped 6; count of bases not matched to a gene: 7. Looked up from germline, CDR1 is SGHTA and CDR2 is FQGNSA. The CDR3 spans 15 residues.

This CDR3 is CASSLARTGRGGYTF. The CDR3 bases are TGTGCCAGCAGCTTAGCCCGGACAGGCCGGGGGGGCTACACCTTC. The chain links TRBV11-2 to TRBJ1-2, with TRBD1 matching over 7 bases. Per the germline V gene, CDR1 is SGHAT and CDR2 is FQNNGV. This CDR3 is built from 15 residues. With V trimmed by 1 base and J by 8 bases, 10 bases remained unmatched.